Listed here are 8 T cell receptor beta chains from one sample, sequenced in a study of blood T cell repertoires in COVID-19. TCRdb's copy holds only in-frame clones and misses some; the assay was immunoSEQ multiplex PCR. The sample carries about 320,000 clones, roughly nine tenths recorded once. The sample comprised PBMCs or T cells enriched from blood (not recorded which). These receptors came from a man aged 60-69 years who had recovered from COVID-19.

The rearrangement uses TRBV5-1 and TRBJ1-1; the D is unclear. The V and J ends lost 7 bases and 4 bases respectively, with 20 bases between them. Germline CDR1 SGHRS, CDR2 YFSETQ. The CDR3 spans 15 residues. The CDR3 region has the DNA TGCGCCAGCCGCGGTCTGAATCTCCTGGGCACTGAAGCTTTCTTT. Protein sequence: CASRGLNLLGTEAFF.

The CDR3 spells CASSLSLVANTGELFF. CDR3 DNA: TGTGCCAGCAGCTTAAGTCTGGTAGCGAACACCGGGGAGCTGTTTTTT. The chain recombines TRBV7-2 with TRBJ2-2; D unclear. The CDR3 is made up of 16 amino acids. The V gene lost 2 bases and the J gene lost 0 bases, with 10 bases spanning the gap. From germline, CDR1 is SGHTA and CDR2 FQGNSA.

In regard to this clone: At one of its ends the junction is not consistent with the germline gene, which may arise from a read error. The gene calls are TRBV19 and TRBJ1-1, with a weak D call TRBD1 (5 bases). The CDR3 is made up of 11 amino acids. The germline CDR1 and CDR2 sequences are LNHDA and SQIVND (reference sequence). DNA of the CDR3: TGTGCCAGTAGTGACCGACAGCCCTATATCTTT. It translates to CASSDRQPYIF.

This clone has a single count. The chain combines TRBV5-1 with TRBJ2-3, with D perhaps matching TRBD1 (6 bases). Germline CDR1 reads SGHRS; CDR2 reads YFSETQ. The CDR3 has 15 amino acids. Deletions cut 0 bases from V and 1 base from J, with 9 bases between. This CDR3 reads CASSLGTAGTDTQYF. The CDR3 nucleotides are TGCGCCAGCAGCTTGGGGACAGCCGGCACAGATACGCAGTATTTT.

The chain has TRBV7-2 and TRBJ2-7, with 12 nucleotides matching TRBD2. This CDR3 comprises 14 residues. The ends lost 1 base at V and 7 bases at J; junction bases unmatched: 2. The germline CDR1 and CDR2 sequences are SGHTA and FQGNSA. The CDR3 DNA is TGTGCCAGCAGCTTAGTAGGACTAGCGGGGGAGCAGTACTTC. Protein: CASSLVGLAGEQYF. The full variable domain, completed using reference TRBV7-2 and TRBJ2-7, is GAGVSQSPSNKVTEKGKDVELRCDPISGHTALYWYRQSLGQGLEFLIYFQGNSAPDKSGLPSDRFSAERTGGSVSTLTIQRTQQEDSAVYLCASSLVGLAGEQYFGPGTRLTVT.

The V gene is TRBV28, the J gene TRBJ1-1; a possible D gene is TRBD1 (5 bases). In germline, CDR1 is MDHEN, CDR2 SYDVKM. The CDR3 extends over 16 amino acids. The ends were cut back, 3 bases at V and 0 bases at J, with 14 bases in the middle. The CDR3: CASSFRPAGLNTEAFF. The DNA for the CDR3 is TGTGCCAGCAGTTTTAGGCCTGCAGGGCTGAACACTGAAGCTTTCTTT.

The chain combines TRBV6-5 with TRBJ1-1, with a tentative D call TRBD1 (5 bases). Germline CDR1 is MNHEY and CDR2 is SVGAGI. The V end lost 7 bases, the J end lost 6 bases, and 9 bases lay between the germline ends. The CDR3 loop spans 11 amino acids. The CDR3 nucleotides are TGTGCCAGCACCGCGACAGCTGAAGCTTTCTTT. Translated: CASTATAEAFF.

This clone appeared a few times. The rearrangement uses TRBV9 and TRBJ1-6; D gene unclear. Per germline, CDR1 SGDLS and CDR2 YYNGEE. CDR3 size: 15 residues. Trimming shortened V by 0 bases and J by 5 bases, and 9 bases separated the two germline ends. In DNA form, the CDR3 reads TGTGCCAGCAGCGTAGCCACGGGGAATAATTCACCCCTCCACTTT. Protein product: CASSVATGNNSPLHF.